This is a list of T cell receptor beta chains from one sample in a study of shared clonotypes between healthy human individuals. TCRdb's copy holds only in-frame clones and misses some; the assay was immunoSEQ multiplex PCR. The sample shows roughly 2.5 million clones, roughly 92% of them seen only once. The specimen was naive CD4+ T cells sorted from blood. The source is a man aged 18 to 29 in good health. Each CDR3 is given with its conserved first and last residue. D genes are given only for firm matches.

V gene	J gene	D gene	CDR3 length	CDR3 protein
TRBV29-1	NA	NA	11	CSVEEQGEQYF
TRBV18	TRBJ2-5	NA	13	CASSPNKQETQYF
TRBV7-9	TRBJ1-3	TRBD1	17	CASSLAVGTGDRNTIYF
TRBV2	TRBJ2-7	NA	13	CASRAGTPYEQYF
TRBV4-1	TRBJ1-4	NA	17	CASSQDYGPLRNEKLFF
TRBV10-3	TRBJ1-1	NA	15	CAISESGQLNTEAFF
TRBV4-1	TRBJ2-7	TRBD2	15	CASSRPGLAGAEQYF
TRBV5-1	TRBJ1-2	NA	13	CASSHSPDGSYTF
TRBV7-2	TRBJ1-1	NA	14	CASSLANGGWKAFF
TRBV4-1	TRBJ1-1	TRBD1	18	CASSQGGFGDRGYTEAFF
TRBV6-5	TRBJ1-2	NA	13	CASSSDGPYGYTF
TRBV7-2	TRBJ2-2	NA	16	CASSLDGVAATGELFF
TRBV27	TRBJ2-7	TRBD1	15	CASSLSGQAPYEQYF
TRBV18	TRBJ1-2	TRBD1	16	CASSPGQSLTNYGYTF
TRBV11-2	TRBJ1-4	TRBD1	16	CASSPRLGQGEEKLFF
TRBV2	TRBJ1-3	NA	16	CASSVTTPMGGNTIYF
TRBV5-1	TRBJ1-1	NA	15	CASSLEGRVGTEAFF
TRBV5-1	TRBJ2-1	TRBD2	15	CASSFLAGRYNEQFF
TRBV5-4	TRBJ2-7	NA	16	CASSLGGSVSSYEQYF
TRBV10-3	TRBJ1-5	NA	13	CAISEMENQPQHF
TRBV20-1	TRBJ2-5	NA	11	CSASVGETQYF
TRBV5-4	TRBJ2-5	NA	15	CASSYPQGGQETQYF
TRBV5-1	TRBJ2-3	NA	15	CASSLEPGPTDTQYF
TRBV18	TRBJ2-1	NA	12	CASSRQPNEQFF
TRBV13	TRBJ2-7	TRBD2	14	CASSFGGGNYEQYF
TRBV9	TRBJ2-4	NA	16	CASSVAEGSSRNIQYF
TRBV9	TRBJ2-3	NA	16	CASSVGRGAGTDTQYF
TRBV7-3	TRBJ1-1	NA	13	CASSFFRGTEAFF
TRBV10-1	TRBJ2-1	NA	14	CASSDEGLVGEQFF
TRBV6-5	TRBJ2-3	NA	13	CASSPRDPRPPAF
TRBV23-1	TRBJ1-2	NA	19	CASSQSGVWEGEHNYGYTF
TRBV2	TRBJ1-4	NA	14	CASSSDVKGEKLFF
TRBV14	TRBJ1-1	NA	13	CASSLAGISEAFF
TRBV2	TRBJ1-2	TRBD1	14	CASSPLTQGYGYTF
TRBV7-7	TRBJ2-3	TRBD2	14	CASSLGLDADTQYF
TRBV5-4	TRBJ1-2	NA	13	CASSLPDSYGYTF
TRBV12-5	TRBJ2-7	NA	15	CASGLVRQTAYEQYF
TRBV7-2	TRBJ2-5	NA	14	CASSLGSWRETQYF
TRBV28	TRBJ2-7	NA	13	CASSSPGRYEQYF
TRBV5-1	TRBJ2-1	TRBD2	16	CASSLGDLAGGNEQFF
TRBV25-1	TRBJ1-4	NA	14	CASTGSTTNEKLFF
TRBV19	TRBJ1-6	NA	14	CASTAGSYNSPLHF
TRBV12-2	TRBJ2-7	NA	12	CASRLAQYEQYF
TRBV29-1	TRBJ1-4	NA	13	CSVEGGIGEKLFF
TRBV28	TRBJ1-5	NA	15	CASTSPGLSNQPQHF
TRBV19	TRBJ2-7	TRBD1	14	CASSSGQGFPEQYF